These 12 T cell receptor beta chains were all obtained from the same sample, sequenced in a study of CD8 T cells in ankylosing spondylitis. Whole-study results and caveats: Several highly homologous variants made up a TCR beta motif, and this motif appeared characteristic of ankylosing spondylitis blood.

Their antigens are not known. In TCRdb, the 5' RACE reads were re-called with MiXCR into one record per CDR3 protein. The profile shows 350,000 to 450,000 distinct CDR3 sequences, about 24% of them singletons. Sequencing was carried out using blood, either unsorted or a sorted T cell fraction (not recorded which). These receptors all stem from a male donor with ankylosing spondylitis.

The rearrangement links TRBV20-1 to TRBJ1-5; possible D gene TRBD1, 6 bases. V was shortened by 5 bases and J by 3 bases, with 11 bases between the two germline ends. This CDR3 comprises 13 residues. Germline V lookup: CDR1 DFQATT, CDR2 SNEGSKA (reference sequence). The CDR3 sequence is CSAGGADNQPQHF. The CDR3 bases are TGCAGTGCTGGGGGGGCAGACAATCAGCCCCAGCATTTT.

The chain uses TRBV6-1 and TRBJ1-4, with a tentative D call TRBD1 (5 bases). The CDR3 runs 15 residues. Germline values: CDR1 MNHNS, CDR2 SASEGT. Trimming stripped 2 bases from V and 6 bases from J, with 13 bases between. The CDR3 bases are TGTGCCAGCAGTGAATGGGGCCAGGGCTATGAAAAACTGTTTTTT. It codes for CASSEWGQGYEKLFF.

This clonotype appeared once. V usage is TRBV6-5 and J usage is TRBJ2-1, with 7 nucleotides matching TRBD2. The CDR3 runs to 16 residues. V gave up 5 bases and J gave up 0 bases; unmatched junction bases: 7. Germline CDR1 and CDR2: MNHEY and SVGAGI. The CDR3 spells CASSLLATNSYNEQFF. Written as DNA, the CDR3 is TGTGCCAGCAGTCTACTAGCGACGAACTCCTACAATGAGCAGTTCTTC.

This clonotype was observed at least ten times. This chain connects TRBV29-1 to TRBJ2-1; 14 bases align to TRBD2. After removal of 5 bases from V and 9 bases from J, the junction contained 3 bases not matched to a gene. The CDR3 runs to 13 residues. The V gene's germline CDR1 is SQVTM and CDR2 ANQGSEA. CDR3 sequence (DNA): TGCAGCGTTAGGGGACTAGCGGGAGTTGAGCAGTTCTTC. Translated, it gives CSVRGLAGVEQFF.

This chain uses TRBV5-1 with TRBJ2-7; 10 nucleotides agree with TRBD2. The V gene end was trimmed by 7 bases and the J gene end by 5 bases; junction bases not matched to a gene: 9. CDR3 length: 14 amino acids. Germline-derived CDR1 and CDR2 are SGHRS and YFSETQ. CDR3 loop: CASGRTSGSDEQYF. CDR3 sequence (DNA): TGCGCCAGCGGGCGGACTAGCGGTAGCGACGAGCAGTACTTC.

The chain combines TRBV29-1 with TRBJ2-1; D may be TRBD2 (6 bases). CDR1 SQVTM and CDR2 ANQGSEA come from the germline V gene. This CDR3 has 15 residues. V was shortened by 6 bases and J by 0 bases, with 15 bases between the two germline ends. The CDR3 DNA reads TGCAGCGTAGCCGGGACTGACGGCTCCTACAATGAGCAGTTCTTC. Translation: CSVAGTDGSYNEQFF.

The chain couples TRBV12-3 or TRBV12-4 to TRBJ1-3, with TRBD1 matching 7 bases. J gave up 0 bases and V 6 bases, and 8 bases lay outside the gene matches. The CDR3 covers 16 residues. The chain's CDR3 is CASRIRRGSSGNTIYF. In DNA form, the CDR3 reads TGTGCCAGCAGGATCCGCAGGGGGAGCTCTGGAAACACCATATATTTT.

This clonotype was counted many times. The J gene is TRBJ2-5, the V gene TRBV20-1, with TRBD1 identical over 11 bases. Germline V CDR1 and CDR2: DFQATT, SNEGSKA (reference sequence). With V trimmed by 5 bases and J by 2 bases, 4 bases remained unmatched. The CDR3 totals 14 residues. CDR3 DNA: TGCAGTGCTCCCGGGACAGGGGGTCAAGAGACCCAGTACTTC. It encodes CSAPGTGGQETQYF.

In its sample, this clonotype was seen many times. The chain couples TRBV7-2 to TRBJ1-3; D is unclear. The CDR3 consists of 13 residues. CDR1 is SGHTA and CDR2 is FQGNSA in the germline V gene. Trimming stripped 5 bases from V and 3 bases from J, with 8 bases between. Here the CDR3 reads CASSLTVGNTIYF. DNA of the CDR3: TGTGCCAGCAGCCTCACGGTTGGAAACACCATATATTTT.

This clonotype was counted a single time. This chain connects TRBV2 to TRBJ1-5; D unresolved. Trimming removed 8 bases from V and 4 bases from J, with 9 bases in between. The germline V gene has CDR1 SNHLY and CDR2 FYNNEI. There are 12 residues in the CDR3. Here the CDR3 DNA reads TGTGCCAGCGATACCGAGAATCAGCCCCAGCATTTT. It yields the protein CASDTENQPQHF.

Note on this clonotype: The junction departs from germline at one end; a sequencing error may be responsible. The chain joins TRBV5-1 to TRBJ2-7, with 8 bases fitting TRBD1. CDR1 is SGHRS and CDR2 is YFSETQ in the germline V gene. CDR3 length: 14 amino acids. This CDR3 is CGSSLFQGASEQYF. In DNA, the CDR3 is TGCGGCAGCAGCTTGTTTCAGGGGGCGAGCGAGCAGTACTTC.

This clonotype came up many times. The chain carries TRBV12-3 or TRBV12-4 and TRBJ2-1; 13 positions agree with TRBD2. V shed 5 bases, J shed 13 bases, and the junction held 14 bases outside the gene matches. CDR3 size: 16 residues. The CDR3 reads CASSRPGTSGTRGQFF. In nucleotides, the CDR3 is TGTGCCAGCAGTCGCCCCGGGACTAGCGGGACGAGGGGACAGTTCTTC.